This record looks at one T cell receptor beta chain sequence and its context. This entry belongs to a study of blood T cell repertoires in COVID-19. Study-wide background: The origin of the acute and convalescent COVID-19 samples was the United States, Italy and Spain. Sources were T cells, B-cell-depleted T cells, or PBMCs; the material itself was cDNA or gDNA.

Before being deemed recovered, Cohort 3 donors had two negative PCRs, clearance, or symptom resolution. V dropped 6 bases and J dropped 7; count of bases not matched to a gene: 10. Germline V gene sequence: CDR1 MDHEN, CDR2 SYDVKM. This CDR3 is 16 amino acids long. The table came from immunoSEQ multiplex PCR; TCRdb's copy has only in-frame clones and leaves some out. The table lists about 430,000 clones, 80% to 90% of them singletons. The sequencing sample was made of PBMCs or T cells enriched from blood (not recorded which). This sequence joins TRBV28 and TRBJ2-1, with 12 nucleotides matching TRBD2. This receptor was obtained from a man aged 25 to 40 who had recovered from COVID-19. In DNA, the CDR3 is TGTGCCAGCAGACCGAGGGCTAGCGGGAGGGGTAATGAGCAGTTCTTC. Amino acids: CASRPRASGRGNEQFF. The full variable domain, with the rest looked up from reference TRBV28 and TRBJ2-1, is DVKVTQSSRYLVKRTGEKVFLECVQDMDHENMFWYRQDPGLGLRLIYFSYDVKMKEKGDIPEGYSVSREKKERFSLILESASTNQTSMYLCASRPRASGRGNEQFFGPGTRLTVL.